These 28 T cell receptor beta chains share one sample of origin, sequenced in a study of T cell responses to AZD1222 COVID-19 vaccine (dated by TCRdb to the early 2020s). The sample's time point label, decoded: baseline before first vaccination. Receptors were amplified or captured by the immunoSEQ multiplex PCR assay. Held by TCRdb, this immuneACCESS table contains in-frame sequences only and omits some clones. Under half of the omission traces to an unresolved V gene where checked; the cause of the rest is unknown. The sample table records 95,000 to 100,000 clones; roughly 87% of these occur just once. The ten largest clones add up to 16% of the sample. Sequencing was performed on peripheral blood, taken on day 0 of AZD1222 vaccination. These receptors were taken from an adult in good health.

This clone was observed once. The V call is TRBV6-1, the J call TRBJ2-1; possible D gene TRBD2, 6 bases. CDR3 length: 15 residues. Germline V gene sequence: CDR1 MNHNS, CDR2 SASEGT. The V and J ends lost 1 base and 4 bases respectively, with 11 bases between them. The chain's CDR3 is CASSEEAGRYNEQFF. The CDR3, as DNA: TGTGCCAGCAGTGAAGAGGCGGGAAGGTACAATGAGCAGTTCTTC.

In this sample, this clone turned up a few times. The chain links TRBV6-4 to TRBJ2-3; 7 bases align to TRBD1. Looked up from germline, CDR1 is MRHNA and CDR2 is SNTAGT. Trimming cost V 2 bases and J 0 bases; bases outside gene matches: 14. The CDR3 runs to 19 residues. The CDR3 DNA follows: TGTGCCAGCAGTGACCTACGGAAAACAGGGGAGCCAAGCACAGATACGCAGTATTTT. Translation gives CASSDLRKTGEPSTDTQYF.

This clone has a single count. The chain combines TRBV27 with TRBJ1-5; tentative D call: TRBD1 (6 bases). Trimming removed 7 bases at V and 5 bases at J, with 21 bases between. There are 16 residues in the CDR3. Germline CDR1 reads MNHEY; CDR2 reads SMNVEV (reference sequence). CDR3 residues: CASKPFDQGRDQPQHF. In DNA form, the CDR3 reads TGTGCCAGCAAACCGTTTGACCAGGGGAGGGATCAGCCCCAGCATTTT.

The chain has TRBV5-1 and TRBJ2-5, with D maybe TRBD2 (6 bases). The CDR3 totals 15 residues. V lost 2 bases to trimming and J lost 4 bases, with 15 bases between them. CDR1 and CDR2 from the germline V gene are SGHRS and YFSETQ. The CDR3 coding sequence is TGCGCCAGCAGCTTCGCGTCGGGGGAGGTAGAGACCCAGTACTTC. The encoded protein is CASSFASGEVETQYF.

The CDR3 loop reads CASSRAGTGRATEAFF. The CDR3 DNA sequence: TGTGCCAGCAGCCGGGCCGGGACAGGGAGGGCAACTGAAGCTTTCTTT. This chain uses TRBV5-8 with TRBJ1-1; 9 nucleotides line up with TRBD1. J lost 5 bases, V lost 4 bases, and 12 bases had no gene match. This CDR3 has 16 residues. Germline-derived CDR1 and CDR2 are SGHTS and YDEGEE.

The rearrangement joins TRBV28 to TRBJ1-3; D ambiguous. The germline CDR1 and CDR2 sequences are MDHEN and SYDVKM. The V and J ends lost 2 bases and 4 bases respectively, with 9 bases between them. The CDR3 has 14 residues. The CDR3, as DNA: TGTGCCAGCAGTTTAATCTCCTCCGGAAACACCATATATTTT. This translates into CASSLISSGNTIYF.

The CDR3 nucleotides read TGTGCCAGCAGCTTCCCTGGGAGCTCCTACAATGAGCAGTTCTTC. This translates into CASSFPGSSYNEQFF. The J gene is TRBJ2-1, the V gene TRBV7-9; maybe TRBD2 (5 bases). CDR3 length: 15 amino acids. Germline loops: CDR1 SEHNR, CDR2 FQNEAQ (reference sequence). V lost 3 bases to trimming and J lost 0 bases, with 9 bases between them.

The chain joins TRBV28 to TRBJ2-2; 10 bases agree with TRBD1. Trimming cost V 4 bases and J 6 bases; bases outside gene matches: 8. This CDR3 contains 16 residues. Germline loops: CDR1 MDHEN, CDR2 SYDVKM. CDR3 DNA: TGTGCCAGCAGTTACGCCGGGACAGGGGAAGCCGGGGAGCTGTTTTTT. It encodes CASSYAGTGEAGELFF.

This chain links TRBV4-2 with TRBJ1-2, with no clear D. Germline values: CDR1 LGHNA, CDR2 YNFKEQ. The CDR3 runs to 15 residues. V was clipped by 5 bases and J by 7 bases, with 20 bases between them. CDR3 residues: CASSAGDGVKGGYTF. In DNA form, the CDR3 reads TGTGCCAGCAGCGCTGGGGATGGGGTAAAAGGTGGCTACACCTTC.

The chain couples TRBV28 to TRBJ1-6; the D is unclear. CDR3 length: 12 amino acids. Trimming took 3 bases from V and 7 from J, leaving 4 bases between them. Germline V gene lookup returns CDR1 MDHEN and CDR2 SYDVKM. The CDR3 spells CASSLTNSPLHF. CDR3 bases: TGTGCCAGCAGTTTGACCAATTCACCCCTCCACTTT.

This clone was detected only once. This chain connects TRBV6-5 to TRBJ2-7; D is ambiguous. The V and J ends lost 5 bases and 4 bases respectively, with 6 bases between them. Germline V lookup: CDR1 MNHEY, CDR2 SVGAGI. The length of the CDR3 is 11 residues. The CDR3 sequence: CASSNQYEQYF. The DNA of the CDR3 is TGTGCCAGCAGTAATCAGTACGAGCAGTACTTC.

Here the CDR3 reads CATSELAGPLGTQYF. In DNA, the CDR3 is TGTGCCACCAGTGAGCTAGCGGGGCCCCTGGGTACGCAGTATTTT. This chain joins TRBV24-1 and TRBJ2-3; 9 nucleotides line up with TRBD2. Trimming took 4 bases from V and 8 from J; bases not matched to a gene: 9. CDR1 and CDR2 from the germline V gene are KGHDR and SFDVKD. There are 15 residues in the CDR3.

The CDR3 DNA sequence: TGTGCCAGCAGTTTATCCGGAGGGGAGCTGTTTTTT. Residues: CASSLSGGELFF. The chain recombines TRBV27 with TRBJ2-2; no reliable D call. The V end lost 0 bases, the J end lost 8 bases, and 4 bases lay between the germline ends. Germline CDR1 MNHEY, CDR2 SMNVEV (reference sequence). The CDR3 totals 12 residues.

Only a few counts were recorded for this clone. The chain recombines TRBV27 with TRBJ2-3, with D hard to call. The CDR3 is 14 amino acids. Trimming took off 4 bases at V and 0 bases at J, with 8 bases between the two ends. Germline loops: CDR1 MNHEY, CDR2 SMNVEV (reference sequence). The CDR3 reads CASSYTASTDTQYF. Written as DNA, the CDR3 is TGTGCCAGCAGTTACACAGCTAGCACAGATACGCAGTATTTT.

This chain connects TRBV6-2 or TRBV6-3 to TRBJ2-3; unclear D gene. This CDR3 is 15 amino acids long. CDR1 is MNHEY, CDR2 SVGEGT, per germline. V shed 0 bases and J shed 4 bases, with 11 bases lying between them. The CDR3 bases are TGTGCCAGCAGTTACTCTACCCGGGCCCCAGATACGCAGTATTTT. This encodes CASSYSTRAPDTQYF.

The rearrangement joins TRBV7-9 to TRBJ1-3; TRBD1 might be the D (6 bases). Trimming stripped 4 bases from V and 3 bases from J, with 10 bases between. The CDR3 extends over 14 amino acids. From germline, CDR1 is SEHNR and CDR2 FQNEAQ (reference sequence). The chain's CDR3 is CASSSQGNGNTIYF. The CDR3 DNA sequence: TGTGCCAGCAGCTCTCAGGGGAATGGAAACACCATATATTTT.

The V and J genes are TRBV18 and TRBJ2-1; 7 positions agree with TRBD1. V shed 2 bases, J shed 4 bases, and the junction held 8 bases outside the gene matches. Per the germline V gene, CDR1 is KGHSH and CDR2 is LQKENI. This CDR3 is 16 amino acids long. In DNA, the CDR3 is TGTGCCAGCTCACCAGTTATGGGACAGCCGTACAATGAGCAGTTCTTC. Amino acid sequence: CASSPVMGQPYNEQFF.

This chain joins TRBV14 and TRBJ2-5; TRBD2 matches at 10 bases. CDR3 length: 16 residues. The trim removed 2 bases at V and 4 bases at J, leaving 7 bases unmatched. The germline gives CDR1 SGHDN, CDR2 FVKESK. This CDR3 is CASSQFSGLAAETQYF. The CDR3 DNA reads TGTGCCAGCAGCCAATTTTCCGGACTAGCGGCAGAGACCCAGTACTTC. Variable domain in full (rest from reference TRBV14 and TRBJ2-5): EAGVTQFPSHSVIEKGQTVTLRCDPISGHDNLYWYRRVMGKEIKFLLHFVKESKQDESGMPNNRFLAERTGGTYSTLKVQPAELEDSGVYFCASSQFSGLAAETQYFGPGTRLLVL.

This chain joins TRBV11-2 and TRBJ1-2; perhaps TRBD1 as D (6 bases). Trimming took 4 bases from V and 5 from J, leaving 23 bases between them. This CDR3 is 17 amino acids long. Germline V CDR1 and CDR2: SGHAT, FQNNGV. The CDR3 DNA is TGTGCCAGCAGCTCGAACAGGGTTATTACGGAGGGTTATGGCTACACCTTC. The encoded protein is CASSSNRVITEGYGYTF. Looking up the rest from reference TRBV11-2 and TRBJ1-2 gives the full variable domain: EAGVAQSPRYKIIEKRQSVAFWCNPISGHATLYWYQQILGQGPKLLIQFQNNGVVDDSQLPKDRFSAERLKGVDSTLKIQPAKLEDSAVYLCASSSNRVITEGYGYTFGSGTRLTVV.

This clone came up once. The chain couples TRBV7-6 to TRBJ2-2; D gene ambiguous. The CDR3 totals 16 residues. V was shortened by 0 bases and J by 1 base, with 9 bases between the two germline ends. The V gene's germline CDR1 is SGHVS and CDR2 FNYEAQ. CDR3: CASSLAGNRNTGELFF. The CDR3 DNA reads TGTGCCAGCAGCTTAGCGGGGAACAGGAACACCGGGGAGCTGTTTTTT.

The chain couples TRBV29-1 to TRBJ2-2; 9 bases agree with TRBD1. This CDR3 has 14 residues. With V trimmed by 7 bases and J by 4 bases, 7 bases remained unmatched. From germline, CDR1 is SQVTM and CDR2 ANQGSEA. The CDR3 DNA reads as TGCAGCGCAAACAGGGGGCAAGGCACCGGGGAGCTGTTTTTT. Amino acid sequence: CSANRGQGTGELFF.

The chain recombines TRBV19 with TRBJ2-7, with D uncertain. The V and J ends lost 6 bases and 1 base respectively, with 25 bases between them. The length of the CDR3 is 18 residues. Germline loops: CDR1 LNHDA, CDR2 SQIVND (reference sequence). CDR3: CASSQFSRAGINSYEQYF. In nucleotides, the CDR3 is TGTGCCAGTAGCCAATTTAGCAGAGCCGGAATTAATTCCTACGAGCAGTACTTC.

The J gene is TRBJ1-1, the V gene TRBV6-1, with D tentatively TRBD1 (6 bases). Trimming took off 6 bases at V and 11 bases at J, with 19 bases between the two ends. CDR1 is MNHNS, CDR2 SASEGT, per germline. CDR3 length equals 13 residues. CDR3 sequence: CASSWDTPRDAFF. CDR3 nucleotides: TGTGCCAGCAGCTGGGACACCCCCCGTGATGCTTTCTTT.

The J gene is TRBJ1-4, the V gene TRBV4-2; unclear D gene. The germline V gene has CDR1 LGHNA and CDR2 YNFKEQ. The germline V and J ends were trimmed by 5 bases and 0 bases, with 7 bases remaining between them. The CDR3 length is 14 residues. Here the CDR3 DNA reads TGTGCCAGCAGCAAATTGTCAACTAATGAAAAACTGTTTTTT. Amino acid sequence: CASSKLSTNEKLFF.

The V and J genes are TRBV7-2 and TRBJ1-1; a weak D match, TRBD1 (6 bases). The CDR3 has 15 residues. Per germline, CDR1 SGHTA and CDR2 FQGNSA. V was trimmed by 0 bases and J by 3 bases, leaving 11 bases between them. The CDR3 region has the DNA TGTGCCAGCAGCTTAGCGGCAGGGGAACACACTGAAGCTTTCTTT. This sequence encodes CASSLAAGEHTEAFF.

V gene TRBV6-5 combines with J gene TRBJ2-4; D may be TRBD1 (6 bases). The CDR3 consists of 15 residues. Between the trimmed V and J ends, which lost 4 bases and 2 bases, there was a span of 12 bases. The germline gives CDR1 MNHEY, CDR2 SVGAGI. The CDR3 DNA reads TGTGCCAGCAGTTCCCCCGGACAGTCCAAAAACATTCAGTACTTC. Translating gives CASSSPGQSKNIQYF.

V gene TRBV6-5 combines with J gene TRBJ2-3, with D hard to call. Trimming stripped 2 bases from V and 4 bases from J, with 4 bases between. The CDR3 consists of 12 residues. Germline V lookup: CDR1 MNHEY, CDR2 SVGAGI. The DNA for the CDR3 is TGTGCCAGCAGTTACGATCCAGATACGCAGTATTTT. This encodes CASSYDPDTQYF.

This chain links TRBV5-6 with TRBJ2-1, with D unresolved. Germline V gives CDR1 SGHDT, CDR2 YYEEEE. This CDR3 has 13 amino acids. Deletions cut 0 bases from V and 6 bases from J, with 7 bases between. The CDR3 DNA reads as TGTGCCAGCAGCTTGGGCAGGCCCAATGAGCAGTTCTTC. The encoded protein is CASSLGRPNEQFF.